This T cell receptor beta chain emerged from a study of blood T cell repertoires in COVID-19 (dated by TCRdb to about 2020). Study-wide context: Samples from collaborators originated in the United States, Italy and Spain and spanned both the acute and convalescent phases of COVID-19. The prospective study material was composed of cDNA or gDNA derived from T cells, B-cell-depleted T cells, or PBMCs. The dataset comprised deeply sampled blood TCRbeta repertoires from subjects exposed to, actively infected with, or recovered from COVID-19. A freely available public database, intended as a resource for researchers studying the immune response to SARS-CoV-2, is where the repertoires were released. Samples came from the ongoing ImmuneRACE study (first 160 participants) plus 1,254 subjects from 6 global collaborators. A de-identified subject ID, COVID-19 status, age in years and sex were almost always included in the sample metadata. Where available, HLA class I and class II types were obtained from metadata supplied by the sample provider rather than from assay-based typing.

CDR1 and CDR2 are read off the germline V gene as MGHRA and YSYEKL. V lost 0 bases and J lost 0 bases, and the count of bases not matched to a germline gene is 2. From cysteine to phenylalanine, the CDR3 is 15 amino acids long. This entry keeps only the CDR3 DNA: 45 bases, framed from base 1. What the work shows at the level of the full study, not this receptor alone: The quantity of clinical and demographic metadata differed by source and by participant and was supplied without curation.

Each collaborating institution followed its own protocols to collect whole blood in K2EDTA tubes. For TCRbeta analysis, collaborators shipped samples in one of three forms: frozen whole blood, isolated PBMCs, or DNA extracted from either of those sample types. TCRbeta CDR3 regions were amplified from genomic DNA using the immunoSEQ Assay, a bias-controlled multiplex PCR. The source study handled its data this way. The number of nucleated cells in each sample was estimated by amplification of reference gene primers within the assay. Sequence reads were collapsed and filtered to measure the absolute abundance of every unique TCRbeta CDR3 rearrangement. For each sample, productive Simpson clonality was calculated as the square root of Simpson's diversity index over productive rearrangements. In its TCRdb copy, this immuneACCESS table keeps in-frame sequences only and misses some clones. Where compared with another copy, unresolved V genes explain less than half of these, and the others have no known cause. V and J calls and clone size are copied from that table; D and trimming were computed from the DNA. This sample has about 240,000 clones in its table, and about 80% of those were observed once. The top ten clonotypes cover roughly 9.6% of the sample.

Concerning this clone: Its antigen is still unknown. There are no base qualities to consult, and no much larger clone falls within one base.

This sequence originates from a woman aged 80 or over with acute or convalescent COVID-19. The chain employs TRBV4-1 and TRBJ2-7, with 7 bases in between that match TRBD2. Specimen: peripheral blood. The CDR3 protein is CASSQELADSYEQYF. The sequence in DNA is TGCGCCAGCAGCCAAGAGCTAGCGGACTCCTACGAGCAGTACTTC.